The rows below give T cell receptor beta chains drawn from one sample of a study of early T cells in non-severe SARS-CoV-2 infection. TCRdb reprocessed the 5' RACE reads with MiXCR, giving one entry per CDR3 protein. The sample has 85,000 to 120,000 distinct CDR3 sequences, approximately 14% seen once; the top ten hold approximately 6%. The sequencing sample was made of whole blood. These receptors originate from an adult who was a healthcare worker with PCR-confirmed SARS-CoV-2 infection or an uninfected control (not recorded which). The CDR3 runs from the conserved cysteine through the conserved F or W. The order of the fields is J gene, D gene, clone size, V gene, CDR3 protein, CDR3 DNA. A D gene is named only where the DNA matches it firmly. Only part of the rows carry a size: once, few, many, or a class if the clone is expanded.

TRBJ2-3	-	many	TRBV6-6	CASSYGGRGSTDTQYF	TGTGCCAGCAGTTACGGCGGGCGGGGAAGCACAGATACGCAGTATTTT
TRBJ2-2	-	many	TRBV12-3/TRBV12-4	CASSYRSNTGELFF	TGTGCCAGCAGTTACAGATCGAACACCGGGGAGCTGTTTTTT
TRBJ1-1	-	many	TRBV5-6	CASSPMGYTEAFF	TGTGCCAGCAGCCCTATGGGATACACTGAAGCTTTCTTT
TRBJ2-6	-	many	TRBV19	CASSIVTANVLTF	TGTGCCAGTAGTATAGTTACGGCCAACGTCCTGACTTTC
TRBJ2-3	TRBD1	-	TRBV24-1	CATSDLAPTGDGLTDTQYF	TGTGCCACCAGTGATTTGGCGCCCACAGGGGATGGACTCACAGATACGCAGTATTTT
TRBJ1-2	-	-	TRBV28	CASRPDSPHGYTF	TGTGCCAGCAGACCCGACAGCCCCCATGGCTACACCTTC
TRBJ2-1	-	few	TRBV28	CASSLWREQFF	TGTGCCAGCAGTTTGTGGCGCGAGCAGTTCTTC
TRBJ1-1	-	many	TRBV27	CASSLNPIYSEAFF	TGTGCCAGCAGCCTAAACCCCATTTACAGTGAAGCTTTCTTT
TRBJ2-2	-	-	TRBV4-1	CASSPGHFGELFF	TGCGCCAGCAGCCCTGGACATTTCGGGGAGCTGTTTTTT
TRBJ2-2	-	many	TRBV6-4	CASSENPDTGELFF	TGTGCCAGCAGTGAGAACCCAGACACCGGGGAGCTGTTTTTT
TRBJ2-7	-	many	TRBV5-1	CASSLERGEQYF	TGCGCCAGCAGCTTGGAAAGAGGAGAGCAGTACTTC
TRBJ2-7	-	few	TRBV20-1	CSARDLAENSYEQYF	TGCAGTGCTAGAGATCTCGCAGAAAACTCCTACGAGCAGTACTTC
TRBJ2-1	-	few	TRBV28	CASSRRFNEQFF	TGTGCCAGCAGCCGGCGGTTCAATGAGCAGTTCTTC
TRBJ2-7	TRBD1	many	TRBV5-8	CASSYKQGARHEQYF	TGTGCCAGCAGCTATAAACAGGGGGCGAGGCACGAGCAGTACTTC
TRBJ2-7	TRBD1	many	TRBV11-2	CASSSSGGEAYEQYF	TGTGCCAGCAGCAGTTCAGGGGGCGAGGCCTACGAGCAGTACTTC
TRBJ2-2	-	few	TRBV29-1	CSVRSVASDTGELFF	TGCAGCGTCAGGAGTGTGGCTAGCGACACCGGGGAGCTGTTTTTT
TRBJ2-3	-	-	TRBV29-1	CSASGRSSTDTQYF	TGCAGCGCCTCCGGGAGATCCAGCACAGATACGCAGTATTTT
TRBJ2-5	-	many	TRBV2	CASSEGQETQYF	TGTGCCAGCTCGGAGGGTCAAGAGACCCAGTACTTC
TRBJ2-5	-	many	TRBV7-8	CASSTGKTQYF	TGTGCCAGCAGCACCGGGAAGACCCAGTACTTC
TRBJ1-5	-	many	TRBV7-8	CASSLVREAQPQHF	TGTGCCAGCAGCTTAGTCAGGGAGGCTCAGCCCCAGCATTTT
TRBJ2-3	-	many	TRBV27	CASSLKTGTTDTQYF	TGTGCCAGCAGTCTGAAAACGGGTACAACAGATACGCAGTATTTT
TRBJ2-7	-	-	TRBV7-9	CASSLETSYEQYF	TGTGCCAGCAGCTTAGAGACCTCCTACGAGCAGTACTTC
TRBJ2-4	TRBD2	few	TRBV27	CASSLGRGHKNIQYF	TGTGCCAGCAGTTTAGGGAGGGGCCATAAAAACATTCAGTACTTC
TRBJ1-5	TRBD1	few	TRBV19	CASMGQGSQPQHF	TGTGCCAGTATGGGACAGGGGAGTCAGCCCCAGCATTTT
TRBJ1-3	TRBD1	many	TRBV6-5	CASSKLQTGAGNTIYF	TGTGCCAGCAGTAAACTTCAGACAGGGGCAGGAAACACCATATATTTT
TRBJ2-7	TRBD2	-	TRBV14	CASSLTSGSTYEQYF	TGTGCCAGCAGCCTCACTAGCGGATCTACCTACGAGCAGTACTTC
TRBJ1-2	-	many	TRBV12-3/TRBV12-4	CASSFARGSNYGYTF	TGTGCCAGCAGTTTCGCGCGGGGTTCTAACTATGGCTACACCTTC
TRBJ2-5	-	-	TRBV20-1	CSARDRAGPGETQYF	TGCAGTGCTAGAGATCGGGCAGGGCCTGGGGAGACCCAGTACTTC
TRBJ2-7	-	many	TRBV18	CASSPTVSSHEQYF	TGTGCCAGCTCACCGACAGTTTCTTCCCACGAGCAGTACTTC
TRBJ1-2	-	few	TRBV11-2	CASSPPYGYTF	TGTGCCAGCAGCCCGCCCTATGGCTACACCTTC
TRBJ2-1	TRBD2	many	TRBV20-1	CSALTSAAVEQFF	TGCAGTGCGTTGACTAGCGCGGCGGTTGAGCAGTTCTTC
TRBJ2-3	-	-	TRBV6-2/TRBV6-3	CASSTRAPSTDTQYF	TGTGCCAGCAGCACCCGGGCACCGAGCACAGATACGCAGTATTTT
TRBJ1-1	-	many	TRBV12-3/TRBV12-4	CASSLGRANTEAFF	TGTGCCAGCAGTTTAGGCCGGGCTAACACTGAAGCTTTCTTT
TRBJ2-2	TRBD1	many	TRBV5-5	CASSYRGANTGELFF	TGTGCCAGCAGCTACAGGGGGGCGAACACCGGGGAGCTGTTTTTT
TRBJ1-1	TRBD1	many	TRBV5-6	CASSWGPGQGTEAFF	TGTGCCAGCAGCTGGGGACCGGGACAGGGGACTGAAGCTTTCTTT
TRBJ2-1	TRBD2	few	TRBV11-1	CASTSLAGEQFF	TGTGCCAGCACTTCTTTAGCGGGAGAGCAGTTCTTC
TRBJ2-5	TRBD1	many	TRBV4-1	CASSHDLKGAGETQYF	TGCGCCAGCAGCCATGACTTGAAGGGGGCTGGAGAGACCCAGTACTTC
TRBJ2-3	TRBD2	many	TRBV11-2	CASSPRAGGSTDTQYF	TGTGCCAGCAGCCCTAGAGCGGGAGGGTCTACAGATACGCAGTATTTT
TRBJ2-1	-	-	TRBV7-2	CASSLISGSYNEQFF	TGTGCCAGCAGCTTAATAAGCGGATCCTACAATGAGCAGTTCTTC
TRBJ2-2	TRBD1	-	TRBV12-3/TRBV12-4	CASNQQGTNTGELFF	TGTGCCAGCAACCAACAGGGGACGAACACCGGGGAGCTGTTTTTT
TRBJ2-1	-	-	TRBV11-2	CASSFLVASSYNEQFF	TGTGCCAGCAGCTTCTTAGTGGCCAGCTCCTACAATGAGCAGTTCTTC
TRBJ2-7	TRBD1	many	TRBV11-2	CASSPVSRQGAYEQYF	TGTGCCAGCAGCCCAGTTTCCCGACAGGGGGCCTACGAGCAGTACTTC
TRBJ2-1	TRBD1	-	TRBV6-2/TRBV6-3	CASWGTAYNEQFF	TGTGCCAGCTGGGGGACAGCTTACAATGAGCAGTTCTTC